These 16 T cell receptor beta chains were sequenced from one sample in a study of post-analysis software for immune sequencing data. TCR beta cDNA libraries included unique molecular identifiers. TCRdb used MiXCR to reprocess the PCR reads, holding one entry per CDR3 protein. This sample carries more than 450,000 distinct CDR3 sequences, approximately 34% of them seen once, and the ten largest clones take 6%. Their antigens are not known. Study-level results: Among 5 or 6 TRBV segments more frequent in patients than controls were TRBV5-6, TRBV5-1 and TRBV20-1.

The sequencing sample was made of blood. Receptors originate from a girl under 18 with multiple sclerosis.

This clonotype was detected a few times. This chain connects TRBV7-9 to TRBJ1-2, with unresolved D. With 0 bases removed from V and 8 bases from J, the gap between germline ends came to 10 bases. This CDR3 region has 13 residues. Germline V gene lookup returns CDR1 SEHNR and CDR2 FQNEAQ (reference sequence). The CDR3 loop is CASSLASVRGYTF. DNA for the CDR3: TGTGCCAGCAGCTTAGCCTCAGTCAGGGGCTACACCTTC.

This clonotype was found a few times. The chain recombines TRBV3-1 with TRBJ2-3; 10 bases are shared with TRBD2. Germline lookup yields CDR1 LGHDT and CDR2 YNNKEL (reference sequence). There are 15 residues in the CDR3. V shed 1 base and J 4 bases; nucleotides not matched to a gene: 2. The CDR3 spells CASSQGTSGSDTQYF. CDR3 in DNA: TGTGCCAGCAGCCAAGGGACTAGCGGCTCAGATACGCAGTATTTT.

The chain joins TRBV5-1 to TRBJ2-2, with a tentative D call TRBD1 (6 bases). The germline V gene encodes CDR1 SGHRS and CDR2 YFSETQ. This CDR3 has 16 amino acids. V was cut by 1 base and J by 3 bases, with 13 bases left in between. The CDR3 protein is CASSLWPGADTGELFF. CDR3 DNA: TGCGCCAGCAGCTTGTGGCCAGGGGCGGACACCGGGGAGCTGTTTTTT.

The rearrangement uses TRBV4-1 and TRBJ1-2; D remains ambiguous. Trimming took 0 bases from V and 4 from J, leaving 15 bases between them. From germline, CDR1 is MGHRA and CDR2 YSYEKL. CDR3 length: 16 residues. Here the CDR3 DNA reads TGCGCCAGCAGCCAAGAGCCCGGCCAGCCCCTCTATGGCTACACCTTC. Its protein product is CASSQEPGQPLYGYTF.

This clonotype was recorded once. The V gene is TRBV6-5, the J gene TRBJ2-2; D uncertain. V lost 0 bases and J 3 bases, leaving 11 bases between the germline ends. The CDR3 runs 16 residues. Germline V gene data show CDR1 as MNHEY and CDR2 as SVGAGI. The CDR3 region has the DNA TGTGCCAGCAGTTACTCTCGGCAGGTTGACACCGGGGAGCTGTTTTTT. Translated: CASSYSRQVDTGELFF.

This chain connects TRBV7-8 to TRBJ2-4, with 7 nucleotides matching TRBD1. With V trimmed by 5 bases and J by 0 bases, 16 bases remained unmatched. The V gene's germline CDR1 is SGHVS and CDR2 FQNEAQ. CDR3 size: 19 residues. The chain's CDR3 is CASSKRQGAWSLAKNIQYF. The CDR3, as DNA: TGTGCCAGCAGCAAACGACAGGGAGCCTGGTCACTAGCCAAAAACATTCAGTACTTC.

V is TRBV5-1 and J is TRBJ1-2; a possible D gene is TRBD1 (5 bases). The germline V and J ends were trimmed by 4 bases and 4 bases, with 14 bases remaining between them. Germline V gene sequence: CDR1 SGHRS, CDR2 YFSETQ. The CDR3 runs 14 residues. This chain's CDR3 is CASSIGQGGYGYTF. CDR3 nucleotides: TGCGCCAGCAGCATCGGGCAGGGAGGCTATGGCTACACCTTC. Full variable domain (remainder filled in from reference TRBV5-1 and TRBJ1-2): KAGVTQTPRYLIKTRGQQVTLSCSPISGHRSVSWYQQTPGQGLQFLFEYFSETQRNKGNFPGRFSGRQFSNSRSEMNVSTLELGDSALYLCASSIGQGGYGYTFGSGTRLTVV.

This clonotype has just a few counts. The CDR3 DNA sequence: TGTGCCACCAGTGATTTGCACGGGCTGGGCACAGATACGCAGTATTTT. This translates into CATSDLHGLGTDTQYF. The chain recombines TRBV24-1 with TRBJ2-3, with D uncertain. The CDR3 extends over 16 amino acids. The V end lost 0 bases, the J end lost 1 base, and 10 bases lay between the germline ends. Germline CDR1 and CDR2: KGHDR and SFDVKD.

This clonotype was counted between two and nine times. The chain joins TRBV20-1 to TRBJ1-4, with 7 positions matching TRBD1. The ends lost 3 bases at V and 4 bases at J; junction bases unmatched: 5. Germline loops: CDR1 DFQATT, CDR2 SNEGSKA (reference sequence). The length of the CDR3 is 14 residues. The CDR3 nucleotides read TGCAGTGCTAGTACGACAGGGCGTAATGAAAAACTGTTTTTT. Amino acid sequence: CSASTTGRNEKLFF.

This clonotype came up a few times. The chain is built from TRBV20-1 and TRBJ2-1; tentative D call: TRBD2 (5 bases). In germline, CDR1 is DFQATT, CDR2 SNEGSKA (reference sequence). Trimming took 0 bases from V and 4 from J, leaving 19 bases between them. The length of the CDR3 is 17 residues. In nucleotides, the CDR3 is TGCAGTGCTAGAGAAATCAATAGCGCAGATCATTACAATGAGCAGTTCTTC. Translation: CSAREINSADHYNEQFF.

The rearrangement joins TRBV7-6 to TRBJ2-5; perhaps D is TRBD1 or TRBD2 (5 bases each). V was clipped by 5 bases and J by 3 bases, with 16 bases between them. The germline CDR1 and CDR2 sequences are SGHVS and FNYEAQ. This CDR3 has 15 residues. In nucleotides, the CDR3 is TGTGCCAGCAGCATCGACGGGACGTTTAAAGAGACCCAGTACTTC. This sequence encodes CASSIDGTFKETQYF.

This clonotype was seen many times. Germline is not matched at one junction end, which may reflect a read error. This chain joins TRBV5-1 and TRBJ2-5; the D call may be TRBD1 or TRBD2 (5 bases each). Germline loops: CDR1 SGHRS, CDR2 YFSETQ. The CDR3 has 14 amino acids. CDR3 residues: CASSSTGRQETQYF. The CDR3 DNA sequence: TGTGCCAGCAGCTCGACGGGGCGCCAAGAGACCCAGTACTTC.

The V and J genes are TRBV7-2 and TRBJ2-7; D is uncertain. This CDR3 spans 14 amino acids. The ends were cut back, 1 base at V and 3 bases at J, with 10 bases in the middle. Germline CDR1 SGHTA, CDR2 FQGNSA. The CDR3 DNA reads TGTGCCAGCAGCTTAGTCGCAACCGGCTACGAGCAGTACTTC. This sequence encodes CASSLVATGYEQYF.

This clonotype has only a few counts. The chain uses TRBV10-3 and TRBJ2-7; 8 bases map to TRBD2. Matching the DNA end better, TRBJ2-5 makes the J call doubtful. The germline CDR1 and CDR2 sequences are ENHRY and SYGVKD. This CDR3 has 14 amino acids. For the CDR3, the DNA is TGTGCCATCAGTGTCAATAGCGGGGAGCAGACCCAGTACTTC. This encodes CAISVNSGEQTQYF.

This clonotype showed up just a few times. The chain uses TRBV27 and TRBJ2-3; TRBD1 matches 7 bases. Germline loops: CDR1 MNHEY, CDR2 SMNVEV (reference sequence). CDR3 length: 13 amino acids. The J segment lost 4 bases and the V segment lost 7 bases, leaving 5 bases of the junction unmatched. The CDR3 here is CASMSQGADTQYF. CDR3 nucleotide sequence: TGTGCCAGCATGTCCCAGGGGGCAGATACGCAGTATTTT.

This clonotype was picked up a small number of times. The chain carries TRBV5-1 and TRBJ1-1, with 7 positions matching TRBD1. This CDR3 spans 12 amino acids. V shed 4 bases, J shed 7 bases, and the junction held 4 bases outside the gene matches. CDR1 SGHRS and CDR2 YFSETQ come from the germline V gene. Here the CDR3 reads CASSLRDSEAFF. Here the CDR3 DNA reads TGCGCCAGCAGCCTACGGGACAGTGAAGCTTTCTTT.